This passage covers 26 T cell receptor beta chains from one sample sequenced in a study of molecular identifiers for immune sequencing clone quantification. TCRdb itself ran the PCR reads through MiXCR, one entry per CDR3 protein. The sample consists of about 65,000 distinct CDR3 sequences, roughly 20% of them appearing once. Material for sequencing was naive CD8+ T cells from blood, with Jurkat cell RNA spiked in. Subset specified: FACS-sorted CD8+CD4-CCR7+CD45RA+ naive T cells. The receptors originated from a human donor in good health. Some libraries in this study had Jurkat cell RNA spiked in.

This clonotype was found many times. The chain employs TRBV6-5 and TRBJ2-7, with 8 bases matching TRBD2. This CDR3 spans 12 amino acids. The junction had 3 bases not matched to a gene; V was cut back by 5 bases and J by 6 bases. The germline CDR1 and CDR2 sequences are MNHEY and SVGAGI. The CDR3 DNA reads TGTGCCAGCAGTCCAGGGACTAGCGAGCAGTACTTC. Translated: CASSPGTSEQYF.

For this clonotype: A much more abundant neighbour one base away suggests this may be a read error. J is TRBJ2-3 and V is TRBV27; tentative D call: TRBD2 (5 bases). The germline CDR1 and CDR2 sequences are MNHEY and SMNVEV (reference sequence). This CDR3 contains 13 residues. The CDR3 sequence is CASSFARADTRYF. CDR3 coding DNA: TGTGCCAGCAGTTTTGCGCGGGCAGATACGCGGTATTTT.

In its sample, this clonotype was seen many times. This chain links TRBV4-3 with TRBJ2-1, with D tentatively TRBD1 or TRBD2 (5 bases each). This CDR3 has 22 residues. The germline V gene encodes CDR1 LGHNA and CDR2 YSLEER. Trimming cost V 2 bases and J 0 bases, with 29 bases left between them. CDR3 nucleotide sequence: TGCGCCAGCAGCCAACTGCCCTCCCGGGACGCCCCAATATTCGGCTCCTACAATGAGCAGTTCTTC. Protein sequence: CASSQLPSRDAPIFGSYNEQFF.

V usage is TRBV27 and J usage is TRBJ2-1; 13 nucleotides line up with TRBD2. This CDR3 region has 14 residues. From germline, CDR1 is MNHEY and CDR2 SMNVEV (reference sequence). V was pared by 2 bases and J by 13 bases, with 5 bases of the junction left unmatched. CDR3: CASSLGTSGNSQFF. Here the CDR3 DNA reads TGTGCCAGCAGTTTAGGGACTAGCGGGAACTCACAGTTCTTC.

This clonotype was counted ten times or more. The chain has TRBV14 and TRBJ2-1; 11 positions match TRBD1. The CDR3 has 14 residues. Germline V gives CDR1 SGHDN, CDR2 FVKESK. J lost 12 bases, V lost 4 bases, and 8 bases had no gene match. This CDR3 reads CASSLVGQGAGQFF. The CDR3, as DNA: TGTGCCAGCAGCCTTGTCGGACAGGGGGCTGGGCAGTTCTTC.

This clonotype was observed many times. The gene calls are TRBV2 and TRBJ1-5; D is uncertain. The CDR3 contains 15 residues. From germline, CDR1 is SNHLY and CDR2 FYNNEI. V was pared by 1 base and J by 7 bases, with 14 bases between. DNA for the CDR3: TGTGCCAGCAGTGAAGGGCCCGCGGGCTTGCAGCCCCAGCATTTT. Translation: CASSEGPAGLQPQHF.

Ten or more counts support this clonotype. This chain uses TRBV12-3 or TRBV12-4 with TRBJ2-5; D is possibly TRBD2 (6 bases). V dropped 10 bases and J dropped 4 bases, with 13 bases sitting between them. The CDR3 sequence is 12 residues long. CDR3 nucleotides: TGTGCCATCTCACTGGGGGGAGAGACCCAGTACTTC. Translating gives CAISLGGETQYF.

The sample holds a few counts of this clonotype. V usage is TRBV5-5 and J usage is TRBJ2-1; D is ambiguous. The CDR3 consists of 15 residues. Germline V gives CDR1 SGHKS, CDR2 YYEKEE (reference sequence). Trimming took 0 bases from V and 2 from J, leaving 9 bases between them. The CDR3 DNA follows: TGTGCCAGCAGCTTGGACTTCGCTCCCTACAATGAGCAGTTCTTC. Translated, it gives CASSLDFAPYNEQFF. Filled out from reference TRBV5-5 and TRBJ2-1, the complete variable domain reads DAGVTQSPTHLIKTRGQQVTLRCSPISGHKSVSWYQQVLGQGPQFIFQYYEKEERGRGNFPDRFSARQFPNYSSELNVNALLLGDSALYLCASSLDFAPYNEQFFGPGTRLTVL.

There are many counts of this clonotype. The genes are TRBV6-2 or TRBV6-3 and TRBJ2-7; D is unclear. V dropped 5 bases and J dropped 0 bases, with 11 bases sitting between them. The CDR3 loop spans 14 amino acids. The V gene's germline CDR1 is MNHEY and CDR2 SVGEGT. The CDR3 sequence is CASSGYKSSYEQYF. The CDR3 DNA is TGTGCCAGCAGTGGGTACAAGAGCTCCTACGAGCAGTACTTC.

By its share, this clonotype is medium-sized. The chain links TRBV23-1 to TRBJ2-3, with 12 bases identical to TRBD1. TRBV23-1 qualifies as an ORF whose function is uncertain. Germline trimming cut 2 bases from V and 5 bases from J; bases unmatched to any gene: 8. The CDR3 consists of 17 residues. This CDR3 reads CASSQTGQGAQLDTQYF. The CDR3 DNA sequence: TGCGCCAGCAGTCAAACGGGACAGGGGGCGCAGTTAGATACGCAGTATTTT.

The table lists this clonotype with many counts. The chain employs TRBV2 and TRBJ2-7, with a possible D match to TRBD2 (6 bases). Germline-derived CDR1 and CDR2 are SNHLY and FYNNEI. The CDR3 spans 13 residues. Trimming removed 6 bases at V and 4 bases at J, with 13 bases between. CDR3 amino acids: CASRPLANYEQYF. For the CDR3, the DNA is TGTGCCAGCAGGCCCCTAGCGAATTACGAGCAGTACTTC.

Ten or more counts support this clonotype. V is TRBV6-1 and J is TRBJ2-7, with TRBD1 identical over 9 bases. Trimming took 6 bases from V and 6 from J; bases not matched to a gene: 24. Looked up from germline, CDR1 is MNHNS and CDR2 is SASEGT. The CDR3 totals 19 residues. CDR3 bases: TGTGCCAGCAGCGCCTTCCCGGACAGGGGTGAGGGCGACCATGTCGAGCAGTACTTC. Its protein product is CASSAFPDRGEGDHVEQYF.

Notes on this clonotype: A clone one base away is much larger, so this may be a read error. The chain recombines TRBV29-1 with TRBJ1-2; the match to TRBD1 covers 9 bases. This CDR3 has 15 residues. Germline CDR1 reads SQVTM; CDR2 reads ANQGSEA. The DNA of the CDR3 is TGCAGCGTGGATAATCGACAGGGGGGGACCTATGGCTACGCCTTC. As protein: CSVDNRQGGTYGYAF.

This clonotype was seen ten or more times. The chain is built from TRBV5-4 and TRBJ2-3, with TRBD2 identical over 10 bases. CDR1 and CDR2 (germline): SGHNT, YYREEE (reference sequence). The CDR3 loop spans 15 amino acids. V shed 5 bases and J 1 base; nucleotides not matched to a gene: 4. The CDR3 loop is CASREGLAGTDTQYF. The DNA for the CDR3 is TGTGCCAGCAGGGAAGGACTAGCGGGCACAGATACGCAGTATTTT.

This clonotype was recorded many times. The CDR3 reads CASSSLAGDSPNTGELFF. The DNA for the CDR3 is TGTGCCAGCAGCTCACTAGCGGGAGATTCGCCGAACACCGGGGAGCTGTTTTTT. The chain is built from TRBV5-6 and TRBJ2-2, with 11 nucleotides matching TRBD2. This CDR3 contains 18 residues. With 3 bases clipped from V and 0 bases from J, the junction kept 7 bases outside the gene matches. The germline V gene encodes CDR1 SGHDT and CDR2 YYEEEE.

This chain links TRBV20-1 with TRBJ2-1; 9 positions match TRBD2. The junction had 6 bases not matched to a gene; V was cut back by 3 bases and J by 6 bases. The CDR3 contains 14 residues. Germline V gene data show CDR1 as DFQATT and CDR2 as SNEGSKA (reference sequence). The CDR3 nucleotides read TGCAGTGCTAGGACCGGCGGGAGGGCCAATGAGCAGTTCTTC. Translated: CSARTGGRANEQFF.

This clonotype was seen repeatedly, ten times or more. The chain has TRBV27 and TRBJ2-5, with a weak D call TRBD1 (5 bases). With 6 bases removed from V and 2 bases from J, the gap between germline ends came to 10 bases. Germline V gene sequence: CDR1 MNHEY, CDR2 SMNVEV (reference sequence). The CDR3 has 13 residues. The CDR3 loop reads CASRIQEQETQYF. The CDR3 region has the DNA TGTGCCAGCAGGATACAGGAGCAAGAGACCCAGTACTTC.

This clonotype was counted only a few times. A much bigger clone sits one base away, suggesting this may be a read error. The rearrangement joins TRBV4-1 to TRBJ2-7; 9 nucleotides match TRBD1. The length of the CDR3 is 15 residues. The V gene's germline CDR1 is MGHRA and CDR2 YSYEKL. The DNA of the CDR3 is TGCGCCAGCAGCCAAACGGGACAGGGCTCCTACGAGCAGTGCTTC. Amino acids: CASSQTGQGSYEQCF.

The CDR3 protein is CASRGGSEAFF. The CDR3 region has the DNA TGTGCCAGCAGGGGGGGTAGTGAAGCTTTCTTT. The chain recombines TRBV27 with TRBJ1-1; TRBD1 might be the D (5 bases). CDR3 size: 11 residues. In germline, CDR1 is MNHEY, CDR2 SMNVEV (reference sequence). V was clipped by 6 bases and J by 7 bases, with 9 bases between them.

This clonotype was counted many times. The chain recombines TRBV29-1 with TRBJ2-2; no firm D call. Germline V lookup: CDR1 SQVTM, CDR2 ANQGSEA. With 4 bases removed from V and 3 bases from J, the gap between germline ends came to 6 bases. The CDR3 length is 12 residues. The CDR3 loop reads CSVAWYTGELFF. The CDR3 bases are TGCAGCGTTGCCTGGTACACCGGGGAGCTGTTTTTT.

Worth noting for this clonotype: This may be a read error: a much more frequent sequence differs by one nucleotide. The chain uses TRBV11-3 and TRBJ2-3; 9 bases line up with TRBD2. Germline-derived CDR1 and CDR2 are SGHNT and YENEEA. The CDR3 is 15 amino acids. CDR3 amino acids: CASSAGGTSIDTQYF. The CDR3 nucleotides are TGTGCCAGCAGCGCCGGCGGGACTAGCATAGATACGCAGTATTTT.

This clonotype was detected a few times. This chain joins TRBV11-2 and TRBJ2-7; TRBD2 matches 12 bases. This CDR3 has 15 amino acids. CDR1 and CDR2 from the germline V gene are SGHAT and FQNNGV. V was pared by 5 bases and J by 6 bases, with 8 bases of the junction left unmatched. The DNA for the CDR3 is TGTGCCAGCAGCATGACTAGCGGGAGTGTCCGCGAGCAGTACTTC. Its translation: CASSMTSGSVREQYF.

This clonotype appeared many times. The chain couples TRBV13 to TRBJ1-1; 8 bases match TRBD1. Germline assignment: CDR1 PRHDT and CDR2 FYEKMQ (reference sequence). The V and J ends lost 5 bases and 4 bases, in that order; junction bases with no gene match: 12. This CDR3 is built from 16 residues. The DNA for the CDR3 is TGTGCCAGCAGCCCAGGGGGCGAGGCTGGGCGCACTGAAGCTTTCTTT. This sequence encodes CASSPGGEAGRTEAFF.

The table lists this clonotype with a few counts. The chain is built from TRBV20-1 and TRBJ2-5, with a tentative D call TRBD2 (5 bases). The germline V gene has CDR1 DFQATT and CDR2 SNEGSKA (reference sequence). Trimming took 3 bases from V and 4 from J, leaving 12 bases between them. The CDR3 length is 13 residues. In DNA, the CDR3 is TGCAGTGCTAGCAGCCTAGCTGGAGAGACCCAGTACTTC. Translation gives CSASSLAGETQYF.

This clonotype was counted many times. J is TRBJ2-3 and V is TRBV7-9, with 7 positions matching TRBD2. CDR1 and CDR2 from the germline V gene are SEHNR and FQNEAQ (reference sequence). The J segment lost 2 bases and the V segment lost 5 bases, leaving 4 bases of the junction unmatched. CDR3 length equals 14 residues. The CDR3 spells CASSLSGVTDTQYF. The CDR3 DNA reads TGTGCCAGCAGCCTGAGCGGGGTCACAGATACGCAGTATTTT.

J is TRBJ2-1 and V is TRBV15; TRBD2 aligns across 8 bases. Germline-derived CDR1 and CDR2 are LNHNV and YYDKDF (reference sequence). This CDR3 has 12 residues. J lost 12 bases, V lost 4 bases, and 5 bases had no gene match. The CDR3 region is CATSIELAVQFF. The CDR3 DNA reads as TGTGCCACCAGCATAGAACTAGCGGTGCAGTTCTTC.